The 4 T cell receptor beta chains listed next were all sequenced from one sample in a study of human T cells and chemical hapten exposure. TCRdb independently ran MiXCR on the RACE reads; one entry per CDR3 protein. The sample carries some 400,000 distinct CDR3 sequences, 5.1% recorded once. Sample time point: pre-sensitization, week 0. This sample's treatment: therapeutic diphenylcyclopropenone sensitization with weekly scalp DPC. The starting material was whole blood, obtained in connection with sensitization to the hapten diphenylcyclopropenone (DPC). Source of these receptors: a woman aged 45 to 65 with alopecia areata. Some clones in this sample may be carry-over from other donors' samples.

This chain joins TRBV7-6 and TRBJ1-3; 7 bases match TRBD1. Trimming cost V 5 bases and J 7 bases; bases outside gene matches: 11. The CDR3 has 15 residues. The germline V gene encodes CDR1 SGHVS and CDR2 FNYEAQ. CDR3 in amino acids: CASSLTGQGGNTIYF. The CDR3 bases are TGTGCCAGCAGCCTGACAGGGCAGGGCGGCAACACCATATATTTT.

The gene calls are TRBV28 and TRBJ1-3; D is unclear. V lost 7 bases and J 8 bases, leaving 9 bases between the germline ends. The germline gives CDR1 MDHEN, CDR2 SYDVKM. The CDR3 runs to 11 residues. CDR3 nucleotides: TGTGCCAGCACCCCCGGAGACACCATATATTTT. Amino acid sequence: CASTPGDTIYF.

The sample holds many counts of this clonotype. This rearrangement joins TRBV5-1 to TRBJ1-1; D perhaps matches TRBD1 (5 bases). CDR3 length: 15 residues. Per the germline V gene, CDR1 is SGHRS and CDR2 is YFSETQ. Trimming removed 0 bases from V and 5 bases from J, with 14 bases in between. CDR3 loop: CASSLAGGDRTEAFF. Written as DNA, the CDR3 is TGCGCCAGCAGCTTGGCTGGGGGGGATAGGACTGAAGCTTTCTTT.

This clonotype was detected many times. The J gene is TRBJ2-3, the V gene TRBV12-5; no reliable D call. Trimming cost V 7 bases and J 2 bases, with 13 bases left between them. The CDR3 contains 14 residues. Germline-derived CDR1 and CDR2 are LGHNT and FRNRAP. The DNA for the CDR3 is TGTGCTAGTGCGCCCCCGGCCTACACAGATACGCAGTATTTT. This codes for CASAPPAYTDTQYF.